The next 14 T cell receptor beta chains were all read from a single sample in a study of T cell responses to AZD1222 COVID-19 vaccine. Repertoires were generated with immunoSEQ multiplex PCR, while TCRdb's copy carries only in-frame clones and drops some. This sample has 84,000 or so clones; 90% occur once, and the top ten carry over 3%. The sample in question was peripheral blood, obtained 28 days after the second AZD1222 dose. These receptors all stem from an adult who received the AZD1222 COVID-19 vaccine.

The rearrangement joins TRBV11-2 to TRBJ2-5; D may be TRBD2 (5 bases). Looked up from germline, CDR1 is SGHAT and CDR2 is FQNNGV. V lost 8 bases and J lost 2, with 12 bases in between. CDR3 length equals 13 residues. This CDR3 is CASLRGTQETQYF. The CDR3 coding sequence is TGTGCCAGCCTCCGGGGAACTCAAGAGACCCAGTACTTC.

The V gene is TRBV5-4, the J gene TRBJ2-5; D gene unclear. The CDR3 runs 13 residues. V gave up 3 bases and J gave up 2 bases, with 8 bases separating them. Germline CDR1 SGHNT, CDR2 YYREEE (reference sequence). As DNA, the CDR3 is TGTGCCAGCAGCTCGGACGGGCAAGAGACCCAGTACTTC. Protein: CASSSDGQETQYF. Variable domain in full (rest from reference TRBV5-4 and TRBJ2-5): ETGVTQSPTHLIKTRGQQVTLRCSSQSGHNTVSWYQQALGQGPQFIFQYYREEENGRGNFPPRFSGLQFPNYSSELNVNALELDDSALYLCASSSDGQETQYFGPGTRLLVL.

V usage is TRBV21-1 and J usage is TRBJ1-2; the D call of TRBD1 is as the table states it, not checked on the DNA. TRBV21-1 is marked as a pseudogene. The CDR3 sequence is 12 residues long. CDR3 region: CASKIGGKGYTF. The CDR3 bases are TGTGCCAGCAAGATAGGGGGAAAGGGCTACACCTTC.

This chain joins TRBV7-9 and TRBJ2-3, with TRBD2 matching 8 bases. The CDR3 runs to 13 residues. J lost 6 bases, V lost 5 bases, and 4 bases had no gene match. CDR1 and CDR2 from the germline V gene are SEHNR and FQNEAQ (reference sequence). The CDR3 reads CASSRGGTDTQYF. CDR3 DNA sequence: TGTGCCAGCAGCCGCGGGGGGACGGATACGCAGTATTTT.

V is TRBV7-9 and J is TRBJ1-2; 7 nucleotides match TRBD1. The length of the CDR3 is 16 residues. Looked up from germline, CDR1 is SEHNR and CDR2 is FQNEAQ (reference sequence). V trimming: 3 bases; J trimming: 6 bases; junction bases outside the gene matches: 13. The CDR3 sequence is CASSFPNLQGRDGYTF. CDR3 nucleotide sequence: TGTGCCAGCAGCTTCCCGAACCTACAGGGGAGAGATGGCTACACCTTC.

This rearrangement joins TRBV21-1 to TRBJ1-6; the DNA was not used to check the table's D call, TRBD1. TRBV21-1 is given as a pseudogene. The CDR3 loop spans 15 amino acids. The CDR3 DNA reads TGTGCCAGCAGCTGTGGGGACAGCGAAAATTCACCCCTCCACTTT. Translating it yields CASSCGDSENSPLHF.

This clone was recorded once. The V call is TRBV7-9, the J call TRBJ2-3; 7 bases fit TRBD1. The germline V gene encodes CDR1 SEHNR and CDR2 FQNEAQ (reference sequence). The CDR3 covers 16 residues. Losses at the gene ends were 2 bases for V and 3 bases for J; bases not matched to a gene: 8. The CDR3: CASSLTLGGSTDTQYF. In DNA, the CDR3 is TGTGCCAGCAGCTTAACGTTAGGGGGCTCGACAGATACGCAGTATTTT.

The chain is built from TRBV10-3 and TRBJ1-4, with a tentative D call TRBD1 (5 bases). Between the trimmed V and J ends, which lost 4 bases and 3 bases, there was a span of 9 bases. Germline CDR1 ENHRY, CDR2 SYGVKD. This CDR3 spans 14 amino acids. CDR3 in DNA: TGTGCCATCAGTGCGGGGGGGGCTAATGAAAAACTGTTTTTT. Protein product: CAISAGGANEKLFF.

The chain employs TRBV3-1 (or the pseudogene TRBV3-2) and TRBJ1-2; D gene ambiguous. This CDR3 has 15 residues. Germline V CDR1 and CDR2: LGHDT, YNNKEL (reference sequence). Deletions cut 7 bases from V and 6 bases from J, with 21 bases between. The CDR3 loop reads CASTTGVTRTNGYTF. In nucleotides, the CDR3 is TGTGCCAGCACCACTGGGGTAACGAGGACCAATGGCTACACCTTC.

CDR3 in amino acids: CASSHRGGDEQFF. CDR3 DNA sequence: TGTGCCAGCAGCCACCGGGGGGGCGATGAGCAGTTCTTC. The chain employs TRBV6-5 and TRBJ2-1; 8 nucleotides line up with TRBD2. The CDR3 consists of 13 residues. Germline assignment: CDR1 MNHEY and CDR2 SVGAGI. J gave up 8 bases and V 6 bases, and 6 bases lay outside the gene matches.

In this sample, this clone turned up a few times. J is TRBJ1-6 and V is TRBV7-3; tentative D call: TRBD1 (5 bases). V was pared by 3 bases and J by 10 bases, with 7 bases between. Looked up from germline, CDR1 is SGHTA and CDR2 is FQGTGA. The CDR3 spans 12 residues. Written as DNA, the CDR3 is TGTGCCAGCAGCTTTCAGGGATCACCCCTCCACTTT. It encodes CASSFQGSPLHF. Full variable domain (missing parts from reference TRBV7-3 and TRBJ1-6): GAGVSQTPSNKVTEKGKYVELRCDPISGHTALYWYRQSLGQGPEFLIYFQGTGAADDSGLPNDRFFAVRPEGSVSTLKIQRTERGDSAVYLCASSFQGSPLHFGNGTRLTVT.

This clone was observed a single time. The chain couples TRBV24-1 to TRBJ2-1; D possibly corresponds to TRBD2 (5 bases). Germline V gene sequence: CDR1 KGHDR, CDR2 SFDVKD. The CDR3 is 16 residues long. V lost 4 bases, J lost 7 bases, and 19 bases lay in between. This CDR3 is CATSDPGREGGNEQFF. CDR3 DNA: TGTGCCACCAGTGACCCGGGTCGGGAAGGTGGAAATGAGCAGTTCTTC.

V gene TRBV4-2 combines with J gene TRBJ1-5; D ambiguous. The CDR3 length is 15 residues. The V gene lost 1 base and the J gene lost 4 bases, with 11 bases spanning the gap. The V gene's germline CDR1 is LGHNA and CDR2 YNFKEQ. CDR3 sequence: CASSQVLGQNQPQHF. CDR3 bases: TGTGCCAGCAGCCAAGTGCTTGGGCAAAATCAGCCCCAGCATTTT.

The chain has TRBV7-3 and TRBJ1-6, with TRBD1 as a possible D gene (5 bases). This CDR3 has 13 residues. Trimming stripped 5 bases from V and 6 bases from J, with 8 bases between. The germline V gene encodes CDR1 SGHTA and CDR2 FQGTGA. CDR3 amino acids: CASSPGSNSPLHF. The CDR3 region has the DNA TGTGCCAGCAGCCCAGGGTCTAATTCACCCCTCCACTTT.